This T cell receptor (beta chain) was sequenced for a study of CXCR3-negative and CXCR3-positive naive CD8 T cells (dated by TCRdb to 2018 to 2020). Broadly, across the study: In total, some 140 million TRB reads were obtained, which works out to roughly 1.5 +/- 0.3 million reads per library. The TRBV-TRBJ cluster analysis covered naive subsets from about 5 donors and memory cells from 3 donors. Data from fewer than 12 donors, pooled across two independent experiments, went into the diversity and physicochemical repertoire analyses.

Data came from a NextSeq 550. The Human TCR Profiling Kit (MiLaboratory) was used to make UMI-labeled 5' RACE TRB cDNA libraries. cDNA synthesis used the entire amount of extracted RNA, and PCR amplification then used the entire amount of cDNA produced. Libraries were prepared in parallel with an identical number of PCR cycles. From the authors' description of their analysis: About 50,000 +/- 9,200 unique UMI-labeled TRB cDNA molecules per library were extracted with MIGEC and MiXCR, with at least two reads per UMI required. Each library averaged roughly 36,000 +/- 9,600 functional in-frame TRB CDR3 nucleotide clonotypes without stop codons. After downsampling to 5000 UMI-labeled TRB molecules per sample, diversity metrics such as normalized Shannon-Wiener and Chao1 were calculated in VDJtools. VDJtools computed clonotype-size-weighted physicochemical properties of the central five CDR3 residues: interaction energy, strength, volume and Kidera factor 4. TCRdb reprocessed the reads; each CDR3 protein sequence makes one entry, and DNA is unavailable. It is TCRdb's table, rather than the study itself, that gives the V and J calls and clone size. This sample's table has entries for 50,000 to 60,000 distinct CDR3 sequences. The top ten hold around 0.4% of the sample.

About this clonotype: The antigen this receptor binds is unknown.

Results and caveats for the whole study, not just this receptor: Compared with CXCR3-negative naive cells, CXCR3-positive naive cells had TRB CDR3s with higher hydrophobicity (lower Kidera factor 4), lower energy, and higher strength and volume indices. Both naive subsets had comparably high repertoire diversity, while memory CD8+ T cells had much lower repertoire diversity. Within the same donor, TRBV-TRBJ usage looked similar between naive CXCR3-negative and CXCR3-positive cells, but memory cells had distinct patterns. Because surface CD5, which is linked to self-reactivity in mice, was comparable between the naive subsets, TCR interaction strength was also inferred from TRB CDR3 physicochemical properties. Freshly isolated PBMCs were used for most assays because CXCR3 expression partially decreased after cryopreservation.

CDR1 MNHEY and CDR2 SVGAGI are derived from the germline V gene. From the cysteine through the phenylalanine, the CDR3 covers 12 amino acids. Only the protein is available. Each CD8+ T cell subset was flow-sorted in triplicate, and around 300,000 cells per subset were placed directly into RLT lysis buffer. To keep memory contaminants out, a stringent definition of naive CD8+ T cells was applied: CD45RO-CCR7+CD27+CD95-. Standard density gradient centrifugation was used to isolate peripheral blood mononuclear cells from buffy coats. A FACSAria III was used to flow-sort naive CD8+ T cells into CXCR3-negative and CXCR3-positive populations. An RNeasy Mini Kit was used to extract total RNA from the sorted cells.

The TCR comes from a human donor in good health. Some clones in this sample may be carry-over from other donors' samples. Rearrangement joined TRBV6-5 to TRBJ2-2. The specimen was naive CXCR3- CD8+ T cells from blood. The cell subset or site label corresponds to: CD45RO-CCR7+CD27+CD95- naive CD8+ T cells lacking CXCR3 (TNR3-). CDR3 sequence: CASSSAAGELFF.